The 13 T cell receptor beta chains below all came from one sample that was sequenced in a study of CD8+ T cells in alopecia areata. Extracted RNA was reverse transcribed into cDNA, the sequencing template. The data were produced by immunoSEQ multiplex PCR, yet TCRdb's version contains in-frame clones alone and is incomplete. The data hold hundreds of thousands of clones, with approximately 67% observed a single time. The treatment is: oral pan-JAK inhibitor, 5-10 mg twice daily. The specimen was CD4+ T cells sorted from blood, collected between weeks 43 and 45, from a patient treated with tofacitinib. These receptors all come from a human donor with alopecia areata.

The chain combines TRBV7-3 with TRBJ2-6; 7 nucleotides align to TRBD1. Germline trimming cut 4 bases from V and 8 bases from J; bases unmatched to any gene: 8. The CDR3 spans 15 residues. Germline values: CDR1 SGHTA, CDR2 FQGTGA. The CDR3 nucleotides are TGTGCCAGCAGCTCAAAAACAGGGGTAACCAACGTCCTGACTTTC. This encodes CASSSKTGVTNVLTF.

The rearrangement links TRBV12-5 to TRBJ2-3; 9 bases fit TRBD1. Trimming at V came to 4 bases and at J to 4 bases, leaving 6 bases not matched to a gene. CDR1 LGHNT and CDR2 FRNRAP come from the germline V gene. The CDR3 contains 15 residues. The chain's CDR3 is CASGSGQGWPDTQYF. In DNA, the CDR3 is TGTGCTAGTGGTTCCGGACAGGGGTGGCCAGATACGCAGTATTTT.

The chain joins TRBV5-1 to TRBJ2-7, with 7 positions matching TRBD1. Germline V gene lookup returns CDR1 SGHRS and CDR2 YFSETQ. This CDR3 spans 14 amino acids. With V trimmed by 3 bases and J by 4 bases, 7 bases remained unmatched. Written as DNA, the CDR3 is TGCGCCAGCAGCTCCGACAGGGAACGGTACGAGCAGTACTTC. Its protein product is CASSSDRERYEQYF.

The genes are TRBV27 and TRBJ1-2, with 7 bases lining up with TRBD1. J gave up 2 bases and V 5 bases, and 5 bases lay outside the gene matches. Germline lookup yields CDR1 MNHEY and CDR2 SMNVEV (reference sequence). The CDR3 runs 14 residues. The CDR3 DNA reads as TGTGCCAGCAGTGCGGACAGGCCCAACTATGGCTACACCTTC. Translating gives CASSADRPNYGYTF.

The rearrangement uses TRBV10-3 and TRBJ2-5; no reliable D call. This CDR3 is 10 amino acids long. The V gene's germline CDR1 is ENHRY and CDR2 SYGVKD. Trimming stripped 8 bases from V and 5 bases from J, with 6 bases between. The DNA of the CDR3 is TGTGCCATCGGTCATGAGACCCAGTACTTC. It codes for CAIGHETQYF.

V gene TRBV15 combines with J gene TRBJ1-2; possible D gene TRBD1, 6 bases. The CDR3 totals 18 residues. The ends were cut back, 1 base at V and 5 bases at J, with 23 bases in the middle. Germline assignment: CDR1 LNHNV and CDR2 YYDKDF (reference sequence). CDR3 sequence (DNA): TGTGCCACCAGCAGAGGACGGGGGGGCAGGCCTACCTCTTATGGCTACACCTTC. It codes for CATSRGRGGRPTSYGYTF. Together with reference TRBV15 and TRBJ1-2, the CDR3 gives the full variable domain: DAMVIQNPRYQVTQFGKPVTLSCSQTLNHNVMYWYQQKSSQAPKLLFHYYDKDFNNEADTPDNFQSRRPNTSFCFLDIRSPGLGDTAMYLCATSRGRGGRPTSYGYTFGSGTRLTVV.

The rearrangement joins TRBV30 to TRBJ1-5; D remains ambiguous. Germline CDR1 reads GTSNPN; CDR2 reads SVGIG (reference sequence). CDR3 length: 14 residues. Trimming took 1 base from V and 0 from J, leaving 7 bases between them. The CDR3, as DNA: TGTGCCTGGAGTGGGGCCGTTAGCAATCAGCCCCAGCATTTT. Amino acid sequence: CAWSGAVSNQPQHF.

The genes are TRBV7-9 and TRBJ2-3; D is undetermined. CDR1 is SEHNR, CDR2 FQNEAQ, per germline (reference sequence). The V gene lost 1 base and the J gene lost 4 bases, with 9 bases spanning the gap. This CDR3 region has 14 residues. The CDR3 coding sequence is TGTGCCAGCAGCTTAGTCCATGGGGCAGATACGCAGTATTTT. This gives the protein CASSLVHGADTQYF. Looking up the rest from reference TRBV7-9 and TRBJ2-3 gives the full variable domain: DTGVSQNPRHKITKRGQNVTFRCDPISEHNRLYWYRQTLGQGPEFLTYFQNEAQLEKSRLLSDRFSAERPKGSFSTLEIQRTEQGDSAMYLCASSLVHGADTQYFGPGTRLTVL.

The chain joins TRBV29-1 to TRBJ1-2; 8 bases map to TRBD1. Germline CDR1 reads SQVTM; CDR2 reads ANQGSEA. The CDR3 runs 13 residues. V shed 7 bases and J 1 base; nucleotides not matched to a gene: 5. The CDR3 is CSAQDRVNYGYTF. CDR3 DNA: TGCAGCGCACAGGACAGGGTTAACTATGGCTACACCTTC.

The rearrangement uses TRBV7-2 and TRBJ2-3; no clear D. Germline CDR1 reads SGHTA; CDR2 reads FQGNSA. The CDR3 has 15 amino acids. Between the trimmed V and J ends, which lost 0 bases and 2 bases, there was a span of 9 bases. CDR3 nucleotides: TGTGCCAGCAGCTTAGCGAACGCCGACACAGATACGCAGTATTTT. Amino acids: CASSLANADTDTQYF.

This clone was picked up a small number of times. This chain links TRBV11-3 with TRBJ2-4; 7 bases map to TRBD1. From germline, CDR1 is SGHNT and CDR2 YENEEA. The V gene end was trimmed by 5 bases and the J gene end by 0 bases; junction bases not matched to a gene: 10. CDR3 length: 17 residues. For the CDR3, the DNA is TGTGCCAGCAGCACCCGGACAGGCGGTGTAGCCAAAAACATTCAGTACTTC. This gives the protein CASSTRTGGVAKNIQYF.

V gene TRBV11-3 combines with J gene TRBJ1-1; D gene ambiguous. The V and J ends lost 5 bases and 1 base respectively, with 11 bases between them. Germline V gene lookup returns CDR1 SGHNT and CDR2 YENEEA. The CDR3 length is 14 residues. CDR3 in DNA: TGTGCCAGCAGCCCAACTGCAGGGAACACTGAAGCTTTCTTT. Translating gives CASSPTAGNTEAFF.

J is TRBJ2-7 and V is TRBV7-2; perhaps D is TRBD1 or TRBD2 (7 bases each). The length of the CDR3 is 14 residues. The germline V gene has CDR1 SGHTA and CDR2 FQGNSA. V dropped 5 bases and J dropped 11 bases, with 22 bases sitting between them. In nucleotides, the CDR3 is TGTGCCAGCAGCCCAACCCGTGACAGGGAGGGGAAGTACTTC. It translates to CASSPTRDREGKYF.